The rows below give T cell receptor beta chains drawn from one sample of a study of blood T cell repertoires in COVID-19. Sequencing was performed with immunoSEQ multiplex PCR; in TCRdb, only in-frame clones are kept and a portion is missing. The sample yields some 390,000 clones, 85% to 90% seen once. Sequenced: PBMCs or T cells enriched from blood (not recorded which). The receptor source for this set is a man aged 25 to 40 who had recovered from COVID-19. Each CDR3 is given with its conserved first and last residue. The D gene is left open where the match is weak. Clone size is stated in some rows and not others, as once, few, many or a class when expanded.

TGTGCCAGCAGCTCCCGGCTAGCGGGAGGGAACTACAATGAGCAGTTCTTC,CASSSRLAGGNYNEQFF,NA,TRBV7-9,TRBD2,TRBJ2-1
TGTGCCAGCAGTTCTAGCGGGTCCACAGATACGCAGTATTTT,CASSSSGSTDTQYF,once,TRBV28,TRBD2,TRBJ2-3
TGTGCCAGCAGTTTTGGAGGTGATGAAAAACTGTTTTTT,CASSFGGDEKLFF,NA,TRBV12-3/TRBV12-4,NA,TRBJ1-4
TGTGCCTGGATGGGGGTCTGCGGGAGTTACGAGCAGTACTTC,CAWMGVCGSYEQYF,NA,TRBV30,TRBD2,TRBJ2-7
TGTGCCAGCAGCCCCCCGAGGGTGGGACACCTGAACACTGAAGCTTTCTTT,CASSPPRVGHLNTEAFF,once,TRBV7-8,NA,TRBJ1-1
TGTGCCATCAGTGGAAGCGGAACCACAGATACGCAGTATTTT,CAISGSGTTDTQYF,NA,TRBV10-3,NA,TRBJ2-3
TGTGCCAGCAGTGAGGCAGAACATTACAATCAGCCCCAGCATTTT,CASSEAEHYNQPQHF,NA,TRBV2,NA,TRBJ1-5
TGTGCCAGCAGCTTAGCTGGGGGACAAACCTACGAGCAGTACTTC,CASSLAGGQTYEQYF,NA,TRBV7-9,NA,TRBJ2-7
TGTGCCAGCAGTGAGACCCCGGCTGGGCGCAATCAGCCCCAGCATTTT,CASSETPAGRNQPQHF,NA,TRBV3-1/TRBV3-2,NA,TRBJ1-5
TGTGCCAGTAGTATCGGTGTTTTGACCGGGGAGCTGTTTTTT,CASSIGVLTGELFF,NA,TRBV19,NA,TRBJ2-2
TGTGCCAGCAGCGCTTGGGCAGCCGGAAACACCATATATTTT,CASSAWAAGNTIYF,NA,TRBV28,NA,TRBJ1-3
TGCGCCAGCAGCTACGGACAGGGGATCACTGAAGCTTTCTTT,CASSYGQGITEAFF,NA,TRBV5-1,TRBD1,TRBJ1-1
TGTGCCTGGAGTGTCAGGGGACTAGCGGGAGGCTCCTACGAGCAGTACTTC,CAWSVRGLAGGSYEQYF,once,TRBV30,TRBD2,TRBJ2-7
TGTGCCAGCAGCTTGAATCCGGGTTTTTATAGCAATCAGCCCCAGCATTTT,CASSLNPGFYSNQPQHF,NA,TRBV7-8,NA,TRBJ1-5
TGTGCCAGCAGTTTTAGGAGCGGGGCAAGGGAGCAGTACTTC,CASSFRSGAREQYF,NA,TRBV27,TRBD2,TRBJ2-7
TGTGCCAGCAGCCCTTTTAGCGGGGCGAACACCGGGGAGCTGTTTTTT,CASSPFSGANTGELFF,NA,TRBV9,TRBD2,TRBJ2-2
TGTGCCAGTAGTATAAAGATGTCGGGAAATGAGCAGTTCTTC,CASSIKMSGNEQFF,NA,TRBV19,NA,TRBJ2-1
TGCGCCAGCAGCTCCGACGACGGGGAACACTCCTACGAGCAGTACTTC,CASSSDDGEHSYEQYF,NA,TRBV5-1,NA,TRBJ2-7
TGCGCCAGCAGCCAACGGCCGGGCGGGGGTTCTGGGGTGCAGTACTTC,CASSQRPGGGSGVQYF,NA,TRBV4-1,TRBD2,TRBJ2-7
TGTGCCAGCAGCGTAGCTTGGTCTAGCGGCTCCTACAATGAGCAGTTCTTC,CASSVAWSSGSYNEQFF,NA,TRBV9,TRBD2,TRBJ2-1
TGTGCCAGTAGTATTGGCGGACTGATCCTGAACACTGAAGCTTTCTTT,CASSIGGLILNTEAFF,NA,TRBV19,NA,TRBJ1-1
TGTGCCAGCAGCACATCAGGGGCGAGGAGCTCTGGGGCCAACGTCCTGACTTTC,CASSTSGARSSGANVLTF,NA,TRBV5-4,NA,TRBJ2-6
TGCGCCAGCAGCTTGAACAGACAGGCCCTATCCTACGAGCAGTACTTC,CASSLNRQALSYEQYF,NA,TRBV5-1,NA,TRBJ2-7
TGCAGTGCTCTATTCGGTGTGGAGCAGTTCTTC,CSALFGVEQFF,once,TRBV20-1,NA,TRBJ2-1
TGTGCCAGCAGCCAAGATCAGACAGGGGGAGGAGAAAAACTGTTTTTT,CASSQDQTGGGEKLFF,NA,TRBV3-1/TRBV3-2,TRBD1,TRBJ1-4
TGTGCCAGCTCACCATCATCGGGGTTCGGAAACACCATATATTTT,CASSPSSGFGNTIYF,NA,TRBV18,NA,TRBJ1-3
TGTGCCAGCAGCTTACCTAGCGACTCCTACAATGAGCAGTTCTTC,CASSLPSDSYNEQFF,NA,TRBV11-1,NA,TRBJ2-1
TGCGCCAGCAGCTTGGGACTAGCGGGAGCCTACAATGAGCAGTTCTTC,CASSLGLAGAYNEQFF,once,TRBV5-1,TRBD2,TRBJ2-1
TGCGCCAGCAGCCAGACAGGGGGAGCGAACACTGAAGCTTTCTTT,CASSQTGGANTEAFF,NA,TRBV5-1,TRBD1,TRBJ1-1
TGCAGCGCTGACCGGGGACTGCGCACAGATACGCAGTATTTT,CSADRGLRTDTQYF,NA,TRBV29-1,NA,TRBJ2-3
TGCAGCGTTGATCCGGACAGGACCTACGAGCAGTACTTC,CSVDPDRTYEQYF,NA,TRBV29-1,TRBD1,TRBJ2-7
TGTGCCAGTAGTGTGCCGGGACAGGGATCCAACTATGGCTACACCTTC,CASSVPGQGSNYGYTF,NA,TRBV19,TRBD1,TRBJ1-2